This T cell receptor (beta chain) emerged from a study of T cells in Graves' hyperthyroidism and ophthalmopathy. Study as a whole: Blood from the periphery was taken at initial diagnosis, before any treatment.

This clonotype was found many times. Roughly 10 ml of fresh peripheral blood supplied the PBMCs. Using RNA transcripts as the source, TCR beta CDR3 regions were amplified. HTBI primers were the set used in a first-round RT-PCR of the TCR CDR3. TCRdb redid the calling of the multiplex PCR reads with MiXCR, one entry per CDR3 protein. The table shows 700,000 or so distinct CDR3 sequences, with 13% to 15% occurring only once. CDR3 length: 13 residues. Trimming cost V 7 bases and J 4 bases; bases outside gene matches: 3. The germline gives CDR1 KGHDR, CDR2 SFDVKD. This sequence joins TRBV24-1 and TRBJ2-7; 10 bases match TRBD2. The clonotype originates from a woman in her fifties or sixties with Graves' ophthalmopathy. The sample consisted of blood. CDR3 amino acids: CATRSSGSYEQYF. In nucleotides, the CDR3 is TGTGCCACCAGGTCTAGCGGGAGTTACGAGCAGTACTTC.